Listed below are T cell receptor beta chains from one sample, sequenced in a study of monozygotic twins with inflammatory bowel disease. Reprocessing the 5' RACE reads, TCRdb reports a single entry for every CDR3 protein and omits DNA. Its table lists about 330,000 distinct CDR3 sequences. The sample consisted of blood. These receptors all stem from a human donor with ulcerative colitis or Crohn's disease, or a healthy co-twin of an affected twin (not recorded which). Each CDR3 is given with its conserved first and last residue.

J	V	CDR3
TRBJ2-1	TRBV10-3	CAIQTSGSVEQFF
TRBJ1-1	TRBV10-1	CASSESGGGRAFF
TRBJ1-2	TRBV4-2	CASSQVGSGGMGYTF
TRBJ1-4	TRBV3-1	CASSQGPSNEKLFF
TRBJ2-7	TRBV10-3	CAINRGPGEQYF
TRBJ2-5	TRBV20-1	CSASIGAQETQYF
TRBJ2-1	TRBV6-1	CASSQGTSGSYNEQFF
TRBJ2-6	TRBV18	CASSLGQGANGANVLTF
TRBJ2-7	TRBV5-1	CASSWEGTKQYF
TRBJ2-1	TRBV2	CASSDWSAKEQFF
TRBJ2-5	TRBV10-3	CAISEFLGDETQYF
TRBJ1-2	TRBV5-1	CASSLEYGQASYTF
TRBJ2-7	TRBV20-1	CSASVAGVEQYF
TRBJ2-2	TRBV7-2	CASSLVVQNTGELFF
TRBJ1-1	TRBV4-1	CASSQDWVTEAFF
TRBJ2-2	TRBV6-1	CASRELAGPTGELFF
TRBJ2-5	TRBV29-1	CSVELGASGSDQETQYF
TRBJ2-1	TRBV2	CASSRRVSYNEQFF
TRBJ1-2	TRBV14	CASSRTTASGYYGYTF
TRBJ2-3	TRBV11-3	CASSDWTSGGADTQYF
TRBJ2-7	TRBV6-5	CASSYADSGNGEQYF
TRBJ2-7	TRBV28	CASRPTWTGKSYEQYF
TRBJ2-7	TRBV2	CASAPDTISYEQYF
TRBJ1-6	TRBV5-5	CASSVRDSLNSPLHF
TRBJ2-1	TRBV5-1	CASSLQVSSYNEQFF
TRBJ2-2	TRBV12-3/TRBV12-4	CASRPDRGLFNTGELFF
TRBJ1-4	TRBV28	CASSLVENEKLFF
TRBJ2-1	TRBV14	CASSRIVGQGNNEQFF
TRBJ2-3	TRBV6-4	CASSFGLGEDTQYF
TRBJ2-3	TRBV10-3	CAISDPGVTGTDTQYF
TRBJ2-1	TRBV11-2	CASILLPGNTYNEQFF
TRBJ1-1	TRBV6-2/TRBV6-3	CASSSGQVLEAFF
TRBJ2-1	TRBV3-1	CASSQARQTYNEQFF